The rows below give T cell receptor beta chains drawn from one sample of a study of cytomegalovirus exposure and HLA in healthy donors. The protocol was immunoSEQ multiplex PCR, while the TCRdb copy is restricted to in-frame clones and leaves out a portion. The sample includes roughly 140,000 clones, approximately 85% of them seen just once. The sequenced material came from PBMCs. These receptors were taken from a man over 45 in good health and CMV-seropositive. Each CDR3 is given with its conserved first and last residue. A D gene is named only where the DNA matches it firmly. A clone size is listed for some rows: how often the clone was seen (once, few, many), or a class if it is expanded.

V gene	clone size	D gene	J gene	CDR3 DNA	CDR3 protein
TRBV6-6	few	NA	TRBJ1-5	TGTGCCAGCATGGGAGGTAGCAATCAGCCCCAGCATTTT	CASMGGSNQPQHF
TRBV21-1	NA	NA	TRBJ1-6	TGTGCCAGCAGCAAAGCGCGGAGGATATGTTCACCCCTCCACTTT	CASSKARRICSPLHF
TRBV6-6	NA	TRBD2	TRBJ2-1	TGTGCCAGCGGGAGGGCAAACAATGAGCAGTTCTTC	CASGRANNEQFF
TRBV29-1	once	NA	TRBJ2-7	TGCAGCGTTGAAGGGCGGAAGGGGCCCCCCTACGAGCAGTACTTC	CSVEGRKGPPYEQYF
TRBV4-1	NA	NA	TRBJ2-5	TGCGCCAGCAGCCAAACTGTCAGGGCCATGGGCCAGTACTTC	CASSQTVRAMGQYF
TRBV6-5	NA	NA	TRBJ1-2	TGTGCAGGGGGAAACTATGGCTACACCTTC	CAGGNYGYTF
TRBV10-3	NA	NA	TRBJ2-2	TGTGCCATCAGTGAAAGACAGGCCGGGGAGCTGCTTTTT	CAISERQAGELLF
TRBV29-1	NA	NA	TRBJ2-7	TGCAGTGCTGAGACAGATTACTACGAGCAGTACTTC	CSAETDYYEQYF
TRBV11-2	NA	TRBD1	TRBJ1-4	TGTGCCAGCAGCACACCGGGACAGGGTAATGAAAAACTGTTTTTT	CASSTPGQGNEKLFF
TRBV5-4	NA	TRBD1	TRBJ2-2	TGTGCCAGCAGCTCCCCCGGGACAGGCAACACCGGGGAGCTGTTTTTT	CASSSPGTGNTGELFF
TRBV12-1	NA	NA	TRBJ2-3	TGTGCCAGCAGCTCCTCCCCCCGTGGGACAGGGATCGATACGCAGTATTTT	CASSSSPRGTGIDTQYF
TRBV5-6	NA	TRBD2	TRBJ2-7	TGTGCCAGCAGCTTTAGAGCGGGGGCCGGTGAGCAGTACTTC	CASSFRAGAGEQYF
TRBV14	few	NA	TRBJ1-2	TGTGCCAGCAGCTTCGACACCTATGGCTACACCTTC	CASSFDTYGYTF
TRBV18	NA	NA	TRBJ2-7	TGTGCCAGCTCACCGCTCCTAGTCCGCGAGCAGTACTTC	CASSPLLVREQYF
TRBV5-6	NA	TRBD1	TRBJ1-2	TGTGCCAGCAGCGCGGCAGGGGGCGACTATGGCTACACCTTC	CASSAAGGDYGYTF
TRBV30	NA	NA	TRBJ2-7	TGTGCCTGGAGTGGAGCGGTAATAATCGGGGGTCGGGAAGGGGCCTACGAGCAGTACTTC	CAWSGAVIIGGREGAYEQYF
TRBV4-1	NA	TRBD1	TRBJ1-1	TGCGCCAGCAGCCTCGCGGGACAGGGAGACACTGAAGCTTTCTTT	CASSLAGQGDTEAFF
TRBV5-6	NA	NA	TRBJ2-3	TGTGCCAGCAGCTTGGAGACATCCCCAGGTACGCAGTATTTT	CASSLETSPGTQYF
TRBV10-3	once	NA	TRBJ2-7	TGTGCCATCAGTGACAGGGCCGGCGAGCAGTACTTC	CAISDRAGEQYF
TRBV6-5	NA	NA	TRBJ2-7	TGTGCCAGCAGTTGGGGGCCTGGTGGCGAGCAGTACTTC	CASSWGPGGEQYF
TRBV11-2	NA	TRBD2	TRBJ2-5	TGTGCCAGCATCTTAGCTAGCGGGAGGGCCGGTTGGGAGACCCAGTACTTC	CASILASGRAGWETQYF
TRBV28	NA	NA	TRBJ2-7	TGTGCCAGCAGCTTAAGGGGGTCCTACGAGCAGTACTTC	CASSLRGSYEQYF
TRBV28	NA	TRBD2	TRBJ2-1	TGTGCCAGCACCATAGGACTAGCGGAGTACAATGAGCAGTTCTTC	CASTIGLAEYNEQFF
TRBV19	NA	NA	TRBJ1-1	TGTGCCAGTAGTATATCAGGCCAGGGGCTCATGAACACTGAAGCTTTCTTT	CASSISGQGLMNTEAFF
TRBV5-1	NA	NA	TRBJ2-5	TGCGCCAGCAGCTGGGATAGCGGAAGGCCGGGGGAGGAAGAGACCCAGTACTTC	CASSWDSGRPGEEETQYF
TRBV19	NA	TRBD2	TRBJ2-1	TGTGCCAGTAGTATAGGGGGGACTACCTACAATGAGCAGTTCTTC	CASSIGGTTYNEQFF
TRBV13	once	NA	TRBJ1-4	TGTGCCAGCAGCTACTACAGGGACGGCACTAATGAAAAACTGTTTTTT	CASSYYRDGTNEKLFF
TRBV18	once	NA	TRBJ2-2	TGTGCCAGCTCACGGAGTGGAACCGGGGAGCTGTTTTTT	CASSRSGTGELFF
TRBV5-4	NA	TRBD2	TRBJ2-6	TGTGCCAGCAGCCCCAAGGTTCAGCGGGACGGGGGGGCCAACGTCCTGACTTTC	CASSPKVQRDGGANVLTF
TRBV28	NA	NA	TRBJ2-3	TGTGCCAGCAGTCCACTAGCTTCAGATACGCAGTATTTT	CASSPLASDTQYF
TRBV15	few	NA	TRBJ2-3	TGTGCCACCAGCAGAGTAACGCGAGATACGCAGTATTTT	CATSRVTRDTQYF
TRBV30	NA	TRBD1	TRBJ1-5	TGTGCCTGGACGGAGACAGGGACCAATCAGCCCCAGCATTTT	CAWTETGTNQPQHF
TRBV10-1	few	TRBD1	TRBJ2-3	TGCGCCAGCTCGACAGGGATGGCAGATACGCAGTATTTT	CASSTGMADTQYF
TRBV30	NA	TRBD1	TRBJ1-5	TGTGCCTGGAGTCAGCGACAGGGGGCATGGCAGCCCCAGCATTTT	CAWSQRQGAWQPQHF
TRBV2	NA	NA	TRBJ1-4	TGTGCCAGCAGTCCTGCGACAGGAGATGAAAAACTGTTTTTT	CASSPATGDEKLFF
TRBV30	NA	NA	TRBJ1-1	TGTGCCTGGAGCCCCCTGGGACACCGGAACACTGAAGCTTTCTTT	CAWSPLGHRNTEAFF
TRBV5-6	few	NA	TRBJ2-7	TGTGCCAGCAGCCTTCTCGGACAGTCAGTCGAGCAGTACTTC	CASSLLGQSVEQYF
TRBV4-2	NA	NA	TRBJ1-5	TGTGCCAGCAGCCAAGATTACATCTCCAATCAGCCCCAGCATTTT	CASSQDYISNQPQHF
TRBV6-6	NA	TRBD2	TRBJ2-1	TGTGCCAGCAGCTCCGCGACTAGCGGGGAACACAATGAGCAGTTCTTC	CASSSATSGEHNEQFF
TRBV15	NA	NA	TRBJ2-3	TGTGCCACCAGCATAGGCGGGACCCACACAGATACGCAGTATTTT	CATSIGGTHTDTQYF
TRBV6-6	NA	TRBD1	TRBJ1-2	TGTGCCAGCAGTCGGGACAGGGAGACCTATGGCTACACCTTC	CASSRDRETYGYTF
TRBV28	few	TRBD1	TRBJ2-1	TGTGCCAGCAGTGTATCGGGACAGGCGAACAATGAGCAGTTCTTC	CASSVSGQANNEQFF
TRBV30	few	NA	TRBJ2-3	TGTGCCTGGAGCGGGGGTGGGGGTAGTCGGACCTATAGCACAGATACGCAGTATTTT	CAWSGGGGSRTYSTDTQYF
TRBV5-1	NA	NA	TRBJ1-4	TGCGCCAGCAGCTTGCAGGGTGATAATGAAAAACTGTTTTTT	CASSLQGDNEKLFF
TRBV2	NA	NA	TRBJ2-1	TGTGCCAGCAGTGATGGCAGTTACGAGCAGTTCTTC	CASSDGSYEQFF
TRBV5-4	NA	TRBD2	TRBJ2-3	TGTGCCAGCCAAACTAGCGGGACTAGCACAGATACGCAGTATTTT	CASQTSGTSTDTQYF